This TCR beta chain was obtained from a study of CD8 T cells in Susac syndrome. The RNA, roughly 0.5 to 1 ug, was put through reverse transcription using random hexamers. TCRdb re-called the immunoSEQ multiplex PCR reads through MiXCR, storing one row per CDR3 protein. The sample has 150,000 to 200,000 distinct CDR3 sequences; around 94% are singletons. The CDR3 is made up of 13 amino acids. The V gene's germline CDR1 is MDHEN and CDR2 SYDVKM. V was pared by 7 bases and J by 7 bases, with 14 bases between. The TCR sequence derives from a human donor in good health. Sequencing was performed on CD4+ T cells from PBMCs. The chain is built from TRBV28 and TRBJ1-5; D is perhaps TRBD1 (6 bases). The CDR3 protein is CASTRQDAQPQHF. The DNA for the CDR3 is TGTGCCAGCACCCGACAGGACGCCCAGCCCCAGCATTTT.